A selection of T cell receptor beta chains follows, all from one sample in a study of Graves' ophthalmopathy and Graves' hyperthyroidism. A single record per CDR3 protein comes from TCRdb applying MiXCR to the multiplex PCR reads. The sample includes 200,000 to 300,000 distinct CDR3 sequences, approximately 42% of them seen just once. Sequencing input: peripheral blood. The receptors originated from an adult man with Graves' ophthalmopathy. The CDR3 runs from the conserved cysteine through the conserved F or W. D genes are given only for firm matches. Only part of the rows carry a size: once, few, many, or a class if the clone is expanded.

CDR3 protein | CDR3 DNA | D gene | V gene | clone size | J gene
CASSATGGTGNTIYF | TGTGCCAGCAGCGCCACAGGGGGGACTGGAAACACCATATATTTT | TRBD1 | TRBV2 | - | TRBJ1-3
CASSQPGNYEQYF | TGTGCCAGCAGCCAACCAGGGAACTACGAGCAGTACTTC | - | TRBV4-1 | - | TRBJ2-7
CASSYSWDRAQTQYF | TGTGCCAGCAGTTACTCGTGGGACAGGGCCCAGACCCAGTACTTC | TRBD1 | TRBV10-2 | once | TRBJ2-5
CSAPYRTKAGNTIYF | TGCAGTGCACCTTACAGGACAAAAGCTGGAAACACCATATATTTT | - | TRBV20-1 | once | TRBJ1-3
CASAPGTIQETQYF | TGTGCCAGCGCCCCCGGGACTATCCAAGAGACCCAGTACTTC | TRBD2 | TRBV9 | many | TRBJ2-5
CASSELPNYGYTF | TGTGCCAGCAGTGAACTACCAAACTATGGCTACACCTTC | - | TRBV6-1 | - | TRBJ1-2
CASSLRQWGTEQYF | TGCGCCAGCAGCTTGAGGCAATGGGGTACCGAGCAGTACTTC | - | TRBV5-1 | few | TRBJ2-7
CASKRTAFSGNTIYF | TGTGCCAGCAAGAGAACAGCCTTCTCTGGAAACACCATATATTTT | - | TRBV2 | few | TRBJ1-3
CATSDADRGETEAFF | TGTGCCACCAGTGACGCGGACAGGGGGGAGACTGAAGCTTTCTTT | TRBD1 | TRBV24-1 | many | TRBJ1-1
CASSSLGGLITGELFF | TGTGCCAGCAGCTCCCTAGGGGGACTAATAACCGGGGAGCTGTTTTTT | - | TRBV7-4 | - | TRBJ2-2
CASSEASGNFGEQYF | TGCGCCAGCAGTGAAGCTAGCGGGAATTTTGGGGAGCAGTACTTC | TRBD2 | TRBV10-1 | - | TRBJ2-7
CASSLSRSQETQYF | TGTGCCAGCAGCTTATCCCGGAGCCAAGAGACCCAGTACTTC | - | TRBV12-3/TRBV12-4 | - | TRBJ2-5
CASSESGRTDTQYF | TGCGCCAGCAGTGAGTCGGGGCGGACAGATACGCAGTATTTT | - | TRBV10-1 | - | TRBJ2-3
CASSYSGVSNQPQHF | TGTGCCAGCAGTTACTCAGGAGTGAGCAATCAGCCCCAGCATTTT | - | TRBV6-5 | few | TRBJ1-5
CASSEPGAPDTEAFF | TGTGCCAGCAGTGAACCAGGAGCCCCAGACACTGAAGCTTTCTTT | - | TRBV25-1 | few | TRBJ1-1
CASSLRAGMNGLPGELFF | TGTGCCAGCAGCCTACGGGCAGGGATGAATGGGCTGCCCGGGGAGCTGTTTTTT | - | TRBV6-6 | - | TRBJ2-2
CASRPPGTQYF | TGTGCCAGCAGGCCGCCGGGGACCCAGTACTTC | - | TRBV6-5 | - | TRBJ2-5
CASSREDRTYEQYF | TGCGCCAGCAGCCGCGAGGACAGGACCTACGAGCAGTACTTC | TRBD1 | TRBV5-1 | - | TRBJ2-7
CASRERGGLQETQYF | TGTGCCAGCAGGGAGCGGGGGGGCCTTCAAGAGACCCAGTACTTC | TRBD2 | TRBV25-1 | few | TRBJ2-5
CASSLNRGNEKLFF | TGTGCCAGCAGCTTAAATAGGGGTAATGAAAAACTGTTTTTT | - | TRBV5-1 | - | TRBJ1-4
CSVEEVVVGETQYF | TGCAGCGTTGAAGAGGTGGTGGTGGGAGAGACCCAGTACTTC | - | TRBV29-1 | - | TRBJ2-5
CASSSDGQPGTRAQETQYF | TGTGCCAGCAGTTCGGACGGACAGCCAGGTACTAGGGCTCAAGAGACCCAGTACTTC | - | TRBV24-1 | - | TRBJ2-5
CASSLEGHEQYF | TGCGCCAGCAGCTTGGAGGGTCACGAGCAGTACTTC | - | TRBV5-1 | - | TRBJ2-7
CSVKGSYNQETQYF | TGCAGCGTCAAAGGGTCCTACAACCAAGAGACCCAGTACTTC | - | TRBV29-1 | many | TRBJ2-5
CTSSLERVTREAFF | TGTACCAGCAGCTTAGAGCGGGTGACAAGAGAAGCTTTCTTT | - | TRBV7-9 | - | TRBJ1-1
CASSETTADGYTF | TGTGCCAGCAGTGAAACAACGGCGGATGGCTACACCTTC | - | TRBV2 | - | TRBJ1-2
CASSATDRAREKLFF | TGTGCCAGCAGCGCAACGGACAGGGCTCGGGAAAAACTGTTTTTT | TRBD1 | TRBV9 | - | TRBJ1-4
CASSLGNTGELFF | TGCGCCAGCAGCTTGGGGAACACCGGGGAGCTGTTTTTT | - | TRBV5-1 | many | TRBJ2-2
CASSSPGQENYGYTF | TGTGCCAGCAGCTCCCCGGGACAGGAAAACTATGGCTACACCTTC | TRBD1 | TRBV7-3 | - | TRBJ1-2
CASSLQGISGNTIYF | TGTGCCAGCAGCCTACAGGGGATCTCTGGAAACACCATATATTTT | TRBD1 | TRBV28 | few | TRBJ1-3
CASSPTGTGGDEQYF | TGCGCCAGCAGCCCTACCGGGACAGGGGGCGACGAGCAGTACTTC | TRBD1 | TRBV10-1 | few | TRBJ2-7
CSVNQGNTGELFF | TGCAGCGTTAATCAGGGTAACACCGGGGAGCTGTTTTTT | - | TRBV29-1 | - | TRBJ2-2
CASTPLGVRNTEAFF | TGTGCCAGCACCCCCCTCGGGGTTAGGAACACTGAAGCTTTCTTT | - | TRBV7-9 | - | TRBJ1-1
CASRPGQAGGTEAFF | TGTGCCAGTCGACCGGGACAGGCCGGCGGGACTGAAGCTTTCTTT | TRBD1 | TRBV10-3 | - | TRBJ1-1
CASSDSFPNTEAFF | TGTGCCAGCAGTGACAGTTTTCCGAACACTGAAGCTTTCTTT | - | TRBV25-1 | few | TRBJ1-1
CASSLMGQHTDTQYF | TGTGCCAGCAGCTTAATGGGACAGCACACAGATACGCAGTATTTT | TRBD1 | TRBV7-3 | - | TRBJ2-3
CASRTTVPDQPQYF | TGTGCCAGCAGGACGACAGTTCCGGATCAGCCCCAGTACTTC | - | TRBV6-6 | - | TRBJ2-5
CASSLNGAENTEAFF | TGTGCCAGCAGCTTAAATGGGGCCGAGAACACTGAAGCTTTCTTT | - | TRBV7-3 | - | TRBJ1-1
CASTINRGHEQYF | TGTGCCAGCACCATTAACAGGGGCCACGAGCAGTACTTC | TRBD1 | TRBV27 | - | TRBJ2-7
CATERGYEQYF | TGTGCCACTGAGCGAGGCTACGAGCAGTACTTC | - | TRBV24-1 | - | TRBJ2-7
CASSPQDRDAGEQYF | TGTGCCAGTAGCCCCCAGGACAGGGATGCAGGCGAGCAGTACTTC | TRBD1 | TRBV19 | many | TRBJ2-7
CGFPGAGNTIYF | TGCGGCTTCCCGGGGGCTGGAAACACCATATATTTT | - | TRBV20-1 | few | TRBJ1-3
CASRLMGQGDTIYF | TGTGCCAGCAGATTAATGGGACAGGGGGACACCATATATTTT | TRBD1 | TRBV7-9 | - | TRBJ1-3
CASSLGQSNTGELFF | TGTGCCAGCAGCCTAGGACAGTCGAACACCGGGGAGCTGTTTTTT | - | TRBV7-3 | - | TRBJ2-2
CSVRGANSYEQYF | TGCAGCGTTAGAGGGGCCAACTCCTACGAGCAGTACTTC | - | TRBV29-1 | - | TRBJ2-7
CSAGTGEGETQYF | TGCAGCGCCGGGACAGGGGAGGGAGAGACCCAGTACTTC | TRBD1 | TRBV29-1 | many | TRBJ2-5